This T cell receptor (beta chain) came from a study of blood T cell repertoires in COVID-19. Across the study: COVID-19 samples, acute and convalescent, were from the United States, Italy and Spain. T cells, B-cell-depleted T cells, or PBMCs provided the cDNA or gDNA that served as material.

As concerns this clone: This CDR3 is also generated by other DNA sequences in the sample.

As processed by the authors: Quantification of nucleated cells was approximated via reference gene primer amplification. Clones were read by immunoSEQ multiplex PCR, and TCRdb kept only the in-frame ones, dropping some. V and J calls and clone size are copied from that table; D and trimming were computed from the DNA. This sample has 150,000 to 200,000 clones; roughly 90% occur once, and the top ten carry about a sixth. The TCR comes from a man between 60 and 75 years old with active or convalescent COVID-19. Sequencing was done on a sample of peripheral blood.

The CDR3 region is CSASSGHEQYF. In DNA, the CDR3 is TGCAGTGCTAGTAGCGGGCACGAGCAGTACTTC. V is TRBV20-1 and J is TRBJ2-7; 7 positions agree with TRBD2. The germline gives CDR1 DFQATT, CDR2 SNEGSKA (reference sequence). This CDR3 is built from 11 residues. The ends lost 3 bases at V and 5 bases at J; junction bases unmatched: 1.